This record looks at one T cell receptor (beta chain) sequence and its context. The ends lost 0 bases at V and 8 bases at J; junction bases unmatched: 11. Germline-derived CDR1 and CDR2 are SGDLS and YYNGEE. The CDR3 length is 16 residues. The data stem from a study of blood T cell repertoires in COVID-19. In the study overall: In each case, the material was cDNA or gDNA derived from T cells, B-cell-depleted T cells, or PBMCs.

Measured with immunoSEQ multiplex PCR; TCRdb has only the in-frame clones, and not every one. Of about 490,000 clones listed, approximately 85% were seen once; the top ten hold more than 3%. The sample consisted of peripheral blood. This chain joins TRBV9 and TRBJ1-2; 9 bases map to TRBD1. This TCR derives from a human donor in a cohort sampled during active COVID-19. CDR3 nucleotide sequence: TGTGCCAGCAGCGTAGCCTGGGGACAGGGACATAAAGGCTACACCTTC. This codes for CASSVAWGQGHKGYTF.